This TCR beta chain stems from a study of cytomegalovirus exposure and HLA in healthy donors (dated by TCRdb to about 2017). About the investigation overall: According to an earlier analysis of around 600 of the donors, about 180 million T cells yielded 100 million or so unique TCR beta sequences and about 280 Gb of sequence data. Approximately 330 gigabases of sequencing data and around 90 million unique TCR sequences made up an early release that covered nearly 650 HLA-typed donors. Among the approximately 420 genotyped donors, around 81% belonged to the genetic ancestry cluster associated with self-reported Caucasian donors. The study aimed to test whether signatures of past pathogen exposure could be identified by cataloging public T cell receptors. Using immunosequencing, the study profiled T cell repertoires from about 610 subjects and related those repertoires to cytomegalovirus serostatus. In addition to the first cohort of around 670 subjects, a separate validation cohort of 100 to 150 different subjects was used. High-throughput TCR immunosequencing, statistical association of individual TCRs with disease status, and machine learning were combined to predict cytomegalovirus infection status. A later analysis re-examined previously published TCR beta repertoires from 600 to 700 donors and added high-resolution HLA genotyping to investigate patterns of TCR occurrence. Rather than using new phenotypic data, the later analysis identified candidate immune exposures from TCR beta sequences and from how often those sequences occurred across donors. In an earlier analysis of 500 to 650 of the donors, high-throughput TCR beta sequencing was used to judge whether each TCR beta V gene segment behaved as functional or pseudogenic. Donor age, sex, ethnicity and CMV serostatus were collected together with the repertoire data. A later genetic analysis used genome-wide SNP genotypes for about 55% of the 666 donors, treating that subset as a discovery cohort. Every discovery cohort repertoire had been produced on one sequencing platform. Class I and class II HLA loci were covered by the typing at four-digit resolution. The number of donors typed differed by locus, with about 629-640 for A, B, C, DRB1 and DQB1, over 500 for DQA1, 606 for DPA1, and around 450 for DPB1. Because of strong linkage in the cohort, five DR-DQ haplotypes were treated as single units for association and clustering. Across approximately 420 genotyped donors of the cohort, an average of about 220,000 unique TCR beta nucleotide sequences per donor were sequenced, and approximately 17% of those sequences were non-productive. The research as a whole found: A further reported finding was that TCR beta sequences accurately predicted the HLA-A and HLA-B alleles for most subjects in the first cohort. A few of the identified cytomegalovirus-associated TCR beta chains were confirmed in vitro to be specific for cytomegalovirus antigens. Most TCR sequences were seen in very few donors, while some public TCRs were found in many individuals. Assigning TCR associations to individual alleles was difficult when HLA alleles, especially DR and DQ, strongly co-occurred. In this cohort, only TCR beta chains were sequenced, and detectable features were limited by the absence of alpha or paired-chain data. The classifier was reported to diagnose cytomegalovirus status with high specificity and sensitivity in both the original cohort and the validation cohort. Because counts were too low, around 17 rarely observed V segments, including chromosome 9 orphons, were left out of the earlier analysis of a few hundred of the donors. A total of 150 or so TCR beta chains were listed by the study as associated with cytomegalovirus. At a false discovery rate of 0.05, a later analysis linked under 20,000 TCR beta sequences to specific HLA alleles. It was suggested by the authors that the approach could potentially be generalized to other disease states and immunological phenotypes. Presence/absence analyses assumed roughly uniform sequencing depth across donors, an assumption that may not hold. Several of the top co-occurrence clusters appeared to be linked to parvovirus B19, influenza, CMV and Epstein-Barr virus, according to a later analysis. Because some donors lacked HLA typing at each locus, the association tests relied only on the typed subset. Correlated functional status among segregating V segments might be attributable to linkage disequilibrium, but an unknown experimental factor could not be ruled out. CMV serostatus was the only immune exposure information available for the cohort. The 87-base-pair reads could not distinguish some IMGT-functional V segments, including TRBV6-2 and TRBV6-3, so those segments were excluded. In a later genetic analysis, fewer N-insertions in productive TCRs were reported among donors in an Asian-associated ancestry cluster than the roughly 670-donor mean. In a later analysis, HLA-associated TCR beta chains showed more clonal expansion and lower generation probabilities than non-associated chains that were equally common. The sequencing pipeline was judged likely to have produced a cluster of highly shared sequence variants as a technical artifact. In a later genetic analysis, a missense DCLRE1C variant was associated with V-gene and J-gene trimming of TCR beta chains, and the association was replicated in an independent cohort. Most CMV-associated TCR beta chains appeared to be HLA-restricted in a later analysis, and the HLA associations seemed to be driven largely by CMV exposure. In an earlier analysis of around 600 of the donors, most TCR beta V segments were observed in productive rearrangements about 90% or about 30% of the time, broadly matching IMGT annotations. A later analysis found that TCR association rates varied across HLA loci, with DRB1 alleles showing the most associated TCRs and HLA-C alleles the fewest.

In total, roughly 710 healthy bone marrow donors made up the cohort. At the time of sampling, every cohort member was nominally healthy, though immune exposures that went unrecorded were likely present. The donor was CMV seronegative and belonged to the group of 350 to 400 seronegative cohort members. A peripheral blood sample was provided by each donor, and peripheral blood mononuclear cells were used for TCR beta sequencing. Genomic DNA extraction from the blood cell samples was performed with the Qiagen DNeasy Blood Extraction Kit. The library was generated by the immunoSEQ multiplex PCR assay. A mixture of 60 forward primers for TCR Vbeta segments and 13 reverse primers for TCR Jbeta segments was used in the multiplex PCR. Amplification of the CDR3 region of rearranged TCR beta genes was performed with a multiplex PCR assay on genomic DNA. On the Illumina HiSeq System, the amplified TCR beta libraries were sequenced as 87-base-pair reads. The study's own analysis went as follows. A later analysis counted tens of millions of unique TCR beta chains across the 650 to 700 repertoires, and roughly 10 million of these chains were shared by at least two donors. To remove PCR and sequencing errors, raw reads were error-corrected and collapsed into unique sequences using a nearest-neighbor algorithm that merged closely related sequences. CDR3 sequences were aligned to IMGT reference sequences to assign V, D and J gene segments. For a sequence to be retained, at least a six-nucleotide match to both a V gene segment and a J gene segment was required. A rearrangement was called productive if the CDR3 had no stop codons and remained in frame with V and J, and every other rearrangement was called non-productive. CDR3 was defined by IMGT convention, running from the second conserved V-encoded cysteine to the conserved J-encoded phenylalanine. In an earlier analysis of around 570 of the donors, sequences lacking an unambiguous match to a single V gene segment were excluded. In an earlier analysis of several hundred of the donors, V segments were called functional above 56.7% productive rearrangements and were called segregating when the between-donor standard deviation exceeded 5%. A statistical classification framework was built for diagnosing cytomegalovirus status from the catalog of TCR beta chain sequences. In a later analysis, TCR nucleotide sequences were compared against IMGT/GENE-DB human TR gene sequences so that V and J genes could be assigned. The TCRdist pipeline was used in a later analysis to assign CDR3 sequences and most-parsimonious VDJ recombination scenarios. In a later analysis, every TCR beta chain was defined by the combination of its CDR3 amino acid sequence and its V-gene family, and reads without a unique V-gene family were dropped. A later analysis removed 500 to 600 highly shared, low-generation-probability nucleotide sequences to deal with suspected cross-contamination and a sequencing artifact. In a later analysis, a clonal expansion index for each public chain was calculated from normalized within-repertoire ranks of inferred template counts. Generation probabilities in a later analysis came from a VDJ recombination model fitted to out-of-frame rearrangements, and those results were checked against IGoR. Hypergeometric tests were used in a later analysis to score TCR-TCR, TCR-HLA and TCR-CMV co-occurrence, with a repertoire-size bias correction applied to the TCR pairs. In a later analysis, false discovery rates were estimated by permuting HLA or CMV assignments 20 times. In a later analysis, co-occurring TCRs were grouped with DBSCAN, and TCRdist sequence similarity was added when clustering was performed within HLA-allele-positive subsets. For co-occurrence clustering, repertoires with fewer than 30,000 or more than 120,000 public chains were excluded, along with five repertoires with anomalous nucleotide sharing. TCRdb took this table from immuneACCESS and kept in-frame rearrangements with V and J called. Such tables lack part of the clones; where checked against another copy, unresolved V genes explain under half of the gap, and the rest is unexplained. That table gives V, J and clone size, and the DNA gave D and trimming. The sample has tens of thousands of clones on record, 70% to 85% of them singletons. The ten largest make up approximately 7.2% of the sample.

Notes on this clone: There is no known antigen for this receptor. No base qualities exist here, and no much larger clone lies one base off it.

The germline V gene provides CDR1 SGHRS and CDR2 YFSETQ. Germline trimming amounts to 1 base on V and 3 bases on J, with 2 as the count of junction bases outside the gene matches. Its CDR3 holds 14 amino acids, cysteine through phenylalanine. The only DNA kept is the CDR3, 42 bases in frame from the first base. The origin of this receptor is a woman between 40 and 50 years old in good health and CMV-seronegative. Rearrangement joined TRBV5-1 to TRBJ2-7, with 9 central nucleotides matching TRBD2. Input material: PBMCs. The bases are TGCGCCAGCAGCTTGATAGCGGGAGTCTACGAGCAGTACTTC. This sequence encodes CASSLIAGVYEQYF.